The entry that follows covers one T cell receptor (beta chain) sequence. This entry belongs to a study of identical twins. CDR3 size: 14 residues. Trimming took 2 bases from V and 4 from J, leaving 12 bases between them. CDR1 is MDHEN and CDR2 is SYDVKM in the germline V gene. TCRdb re-analysed the 5' RACE reads in MiXCR, keeping a single row per CDR3 protein. The sample holds hundreds of thousands of distinct CDR3 sequences; 9% to 15% are singletons and the top ten take around 1.6%. This same sample was also taken into another study, of yellow fever vaccine responses in identical twins.

The receptor comes from a woman aged 18-29 years in good health. Sequencing was performed on PBMCs. The chain carries TRBV28 and TRBJ2-7, with TRBD2 as a possible D gene (6 bases). This CDR3 reads CASSLPIGGYEQYF. CDR3 nucleotides: TGTGCCAGCAGTTTACCCATCGGGGGTTACGAGCAGTACTTC.